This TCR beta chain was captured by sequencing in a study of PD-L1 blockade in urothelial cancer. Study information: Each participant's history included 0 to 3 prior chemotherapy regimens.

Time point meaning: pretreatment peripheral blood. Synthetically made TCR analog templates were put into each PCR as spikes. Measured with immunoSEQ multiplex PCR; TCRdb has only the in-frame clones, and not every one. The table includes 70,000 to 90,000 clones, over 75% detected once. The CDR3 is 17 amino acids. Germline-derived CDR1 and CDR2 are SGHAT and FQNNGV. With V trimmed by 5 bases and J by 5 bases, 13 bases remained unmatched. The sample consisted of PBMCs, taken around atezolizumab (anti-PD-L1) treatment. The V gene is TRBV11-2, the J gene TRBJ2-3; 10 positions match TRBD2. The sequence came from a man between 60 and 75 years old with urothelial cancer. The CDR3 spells CASSQASGSGTGDTQYF. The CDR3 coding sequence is TGTGCCAGCAGCCAAGCTAGCGGGAGTGGAACAGGAGATACGCAGTATTTT. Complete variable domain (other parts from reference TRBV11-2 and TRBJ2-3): EAGVAQSPRYKIIEKRQSVAFWCNPISGHATLYWYQQILGQGPKLLIQFQNNGVVDDSQLPKDRFSAERLKGVDSTLKIQPAKLEDSAVYLCASSQASGSGTGDTQYFGPGTRLTVL.